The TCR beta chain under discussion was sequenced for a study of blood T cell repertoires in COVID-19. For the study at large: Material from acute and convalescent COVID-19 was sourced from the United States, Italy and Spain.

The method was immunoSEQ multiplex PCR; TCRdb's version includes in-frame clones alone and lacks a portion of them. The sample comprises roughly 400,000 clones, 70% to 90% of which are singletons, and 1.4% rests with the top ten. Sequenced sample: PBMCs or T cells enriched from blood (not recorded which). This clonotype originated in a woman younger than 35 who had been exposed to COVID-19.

CDR3 sequence reads: CASSSGTGGATNEKLFF. The CDR3 DNA is TGTGCCAGCAGCTCCGGGACCGGGGGGGCAACTAATGAAAAACTGTTTTTT. This chain joins TRBV7-6 and TRBJ1-4; perhaps TRBD1 as D (5 bases). This CDR3 region has 17 residues. Trimming shortened V by 4 bases and J by 0 bases, and 15 bases separated the two germline ends. Germline-derived CDR1 and CDR2 are SGHVS and FNYEAQ.